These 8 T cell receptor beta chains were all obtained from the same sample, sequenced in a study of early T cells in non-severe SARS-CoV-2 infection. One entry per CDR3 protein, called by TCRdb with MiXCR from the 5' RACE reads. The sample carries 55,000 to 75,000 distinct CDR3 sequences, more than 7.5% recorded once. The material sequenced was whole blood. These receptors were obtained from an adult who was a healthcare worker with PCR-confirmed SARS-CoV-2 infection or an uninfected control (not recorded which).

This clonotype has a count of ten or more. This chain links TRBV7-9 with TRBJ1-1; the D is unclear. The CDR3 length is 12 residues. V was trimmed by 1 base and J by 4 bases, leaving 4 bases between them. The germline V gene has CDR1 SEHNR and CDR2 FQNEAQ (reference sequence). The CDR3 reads CASSLGVTEAFF. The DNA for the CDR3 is TGTGCCAGCAGCTTAGGAGTCACTGAAGCTTTCTTT. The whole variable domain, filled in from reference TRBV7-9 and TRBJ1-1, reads DTGVSQNPRHKITKRGQNVTFRCDPISEHNRLYWYRQTLGQGPEFLTYFQNEAQLEKSRLLSDRFSAERPKGSFSTLEIQRTEQGDSAMYLCASSLGVTEAFFGQGTRLTVV.

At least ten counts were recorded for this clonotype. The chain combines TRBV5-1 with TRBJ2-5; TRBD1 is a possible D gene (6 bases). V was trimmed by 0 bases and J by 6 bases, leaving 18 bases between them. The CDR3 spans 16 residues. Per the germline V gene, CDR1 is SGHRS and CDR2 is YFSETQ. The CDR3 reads CASSLEQGRDLKTQYF. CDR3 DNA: TGCGCCAGCAGCTTGGAGCAGGGGCGAGACTTGAAGACCCAGTACTTC.

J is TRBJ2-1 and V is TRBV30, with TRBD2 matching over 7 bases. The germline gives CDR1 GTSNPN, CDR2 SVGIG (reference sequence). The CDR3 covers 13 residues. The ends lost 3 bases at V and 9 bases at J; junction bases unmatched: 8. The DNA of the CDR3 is TGTGCCTGGAGGCGGGGAGGGGTAGGTGAGCAGTTCTTC. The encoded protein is CAWRRGGVGEQFF.

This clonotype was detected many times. The CDR3 sequence: CASSLGRRETQYF. Written as DNA, the CDR3 is TGTGCCAGCAGCTTAGGGCGGAGGGAGACCCAGTACTTC. V usage is TRBV7-9 and J usage is TRBJ2-5; D is possibly TRBD2 (5 bases). This CDR3 is built from 13 residues. Germline loops: CDR1 SEHNR, CDR2 FQNEAQ (reference sequence). Trimming removed 1 base at V and 5 bases at J, with 8 bases between.

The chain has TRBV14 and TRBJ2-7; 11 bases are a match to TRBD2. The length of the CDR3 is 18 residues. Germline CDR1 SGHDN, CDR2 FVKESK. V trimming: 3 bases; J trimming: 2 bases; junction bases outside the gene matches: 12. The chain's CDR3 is CASSQPGLAVQGPYEQYF. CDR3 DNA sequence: TGTGCCAGCAGCCAGCCGGGACTAGCGGTCCAGGGCCCCTACGAGCAGTACTTC.

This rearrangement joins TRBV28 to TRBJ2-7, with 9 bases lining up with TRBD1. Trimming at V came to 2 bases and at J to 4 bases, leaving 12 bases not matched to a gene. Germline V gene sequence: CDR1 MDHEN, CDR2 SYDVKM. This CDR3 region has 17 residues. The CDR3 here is CASSLRPGQGRRYEQYF. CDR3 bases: TGTGCCAGCAGTTTACGGCCGGGACAGGGCCGTAGGTACGAGCAGTACTTC. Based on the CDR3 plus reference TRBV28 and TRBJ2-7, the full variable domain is DVKVTQSSRYLVKRTGEKVFLECVQDMDHENMFWYRQDPGLGLRLIYFSYDVKMKEKGDIPEGYSVSREKKERFSLILESASTNQTSMYLCASSLRPGQGRRYEQYFGPGTRLTVT.

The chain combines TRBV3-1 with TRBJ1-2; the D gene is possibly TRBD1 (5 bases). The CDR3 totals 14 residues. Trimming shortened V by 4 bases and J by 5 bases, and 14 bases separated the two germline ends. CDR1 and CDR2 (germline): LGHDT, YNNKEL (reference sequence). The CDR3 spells CASSPHPGPYGYTF. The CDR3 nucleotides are TGTGCCAGCAGCCCCCATCCGGGGCCTTATGGCTACACCTTC.

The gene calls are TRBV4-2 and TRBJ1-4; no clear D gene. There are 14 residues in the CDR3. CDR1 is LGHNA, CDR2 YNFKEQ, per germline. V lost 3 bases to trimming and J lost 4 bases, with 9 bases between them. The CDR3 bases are TGTGCCAGCAGCCACGGGTTAATTAATGAAAAACTGTTTTTT. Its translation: CASSHGLINEKLFF.